This record concerns one T cell receptor (beta chain) sequence. This sample is part of a study of T cell changes during pregnancy in multiple sclerosis. The CDR3 covers 14 residues. The germline CDR1 and CDR2 sequences are MNHEY and SVGAGI. The junction had 6 bases not matched to a gene; V was cut back by 6 bases and J by 10 bases. Assay: immunoSEQ multiplex PCR; the TCRdb copy retains only in-frame clones and omits some. This table holds tens of thousands of clones, around 93% found once. Specimen: peripheral blood, collected in the third trimester of pregnancy. This chain links TRBV6-5 with TRBJ1-6; 10 nucleotides match TRBD1. The sequence derives from a female donor with multiple sclerosis, enrolled in a pregnancy study. The CDR3 reads CASSTGTGVSPLHF. The CDR3 nucleotides read TGTGCCAGCAGCACCGGGACAGGGGTCTCACCCCTCCACTTT.